This passage covers 10 T cell receptor beta chains from one sample sequenced in a study of T cell responses to AZD1222 COVID-19 vaccine. The repertoire was sequenced with immunoSEQ multiplex PCR; TCRdb's copy has only in-frame clones and lacks some. The sample has 77,000 or so clones; 92% are singletons. The sequencing used peripheral blood, collected on day 0 of MenACWY control vaccination. These receptors were obtained from an adult in good health.

The V gene is TRBV7-2, the J gene TRBJ2-5; 8 positions match TRBD1. Unmatched junction bases numbered 6, after V lost 4 bases and J lost 5 bases. The length of the CDR3 is 14 residues. Germline CDR1 reads SGHTA; CDR2 reads FQGNSA. In DNA, the CDR3 is TGTGCCAGCAGCTATGCCAGGGGGCAGGAGACCCAGTACTTC. Residues: CASSYARGQETQYF.

V usage is TRBV7-2 and J usage is TRBJ1-6, with a weak D call TRBD1 (5 bases). V gave up 5 bases and J gave up 9 bases, with 17 bases separating them. This CDR3 spans 15 amino acids. The germline V gene has CDR1 SGHTA and CDR2 FQGNSA. The CDR3 DNA reads TGTGCCAGCAGCACCACCAGGGCCTTGGGTTCACCCCTCCACTTT. Encoded protein: CASSTTRALGSPLHF.

V and J are TRBV6-5 and TRBJ2-5; D is uncertain. Trimming left V 7 bases short and J 5 bases short, with 8 bases between. Germline V gives CDR1 MNHEY, CDR2 SVGAGI. The CDR3 runs to 11 residues. The DNA for the CDR3 is TGTGCCAGCACCCTCTCGGAGACCCAGTACTTC. This sequence encodes CASTLSETQYF.

The chain recombines TRBV29-1 with TRBJ2-3; 7 bases match TRBD2. J lost 1 base, V lost 1 base, and 5 bases had no gene match. The CDR3 contains 15 residues. In germline, CDR1 is SQVTM, CDR2 ANQGSEA. The chain's CDR3 is CSVEGVAGGTDTQYF. The CDR3, as DNA: TGCAGCGTTGAAGGGGTTGCGGGGGGCACAGATACGCAGTATTTT.

The V call is TRBV28, the J call TRBJ1-2; D may be TRBD1 (5 bases). The germline V gene encodes CDR1 MDHEN and CDR2 SYDVKM. CDR3 length equals 14 residues. V lost 8 bases and J 6 bases, leaving 19 bases between the germline ends. CDR3 nucleotide sequence: TGTGCCAGCTGGCGTAGACAGTCGAGTAATGGCTACACCTTC. The encoded protein is CASWRRQSSNGYTF.

This clone appeared a single time. This chain uses TRBV27 with TRBJ2-3; D ambiguous. V dropped 7 bases and J dropped 5 bases, with 16 bases sitting between them. The CDR3 extends over 14 amino acids. Per the germline V gene, CDR1 is MNHEY and CDR2 is SMNVEV (reference sequence). The CDR3 here is CASMAPTKVDTQYF. The CDR3 DNA reads TGTGCCAGCATGGCTCCCACAAAGGTAGATACGCAGTATTTT.

The V and J genes are TRBV5-6 and TRBJ2-7; 8 nucleotides align to TRBD1. Germline V CDR1 and CDR2: SGHDT, YYEEEE. The CDR3 contains 16 residues. With V trimmed by 4 bases and J by 4 bases, 13 bases remained unmatched. The CDR3 region has the DNA TGTGCCAGCAGCCCCGGACAGGGTTCCCTTCCTTACGAGCAGTACTTC. Its translation is CASSPGQGSLPYEQYF.

The genes are TRBV19 and TRBJ2-5; D is ambiguous. CDR3 length: 12 amino acids. V was pared by 3 bases and J by 4 bases, with 6 bases between. From germline, CDR1 is LNHDA and CDR2 SQIVND (reference sequence). This chain's CDR3 is CASSMIGETQYF. The CDR3 region has the DNA TGTGCCAGTAGTATGATTGGAGAGACCCAGTACTTC.

The rearrangement uses TRBV7-2 and TRBJ1-4, with D perhaps TRBD1 (6 bases). From germline, CDR1 is SGHTA and CDR2 FQGNSA. The CDR3 has 13 residues. V lost 5 bases and J lost 11, with 15 bases in between. In nucleotides, the CDR3 is TGTGCCAGCAGCCGCACGGGGGCGTTGAAACTGTTTTTT. Amino acid sequence: CASSRTGALKLFF.

V is TRBV28 and J is TRBJ2-3; D call uncertain. V was cut by 7 bases and J by 0 bases, with 11 bases left in between. This CDR3 region has 14 residues. Germline lookup yields CDR1 MDHEN and CDR2 SYDVKM. CDR3: CASTAFTSTDTQYF. The CDR3 DNA is TGTGCCAGCACCGCCTTCACTAGCACAGATACGCAGTATTTT.